This T cell receptor beta chain is from a study of cytomegalovirus exposure and HLA in healthy donors. The PCR contained 60 Vbeta and 13 Jbeta primers. The data were produced by immunoSEQ multiplex PCR, yet TCRdb's version contains in-frame clones alone and is incomplete. The sample gives around 150,000 clones, more than 65% of which show up once; roughly 1.3% is in the top ten. Study-level findings and limits: Reportedly, cytomegalovirus status was diagnosed with high sensitivity and specificity. Presence/absence comparisons presumed near-even sequencing depth among donors. The CMV antigen specificity of a few CMV-associated chains was confirmed through in vitro analysis. With later analysis, a missense DCLRE1C variant became linked to TCR beta V- and J-gene trimming.

Points on this clone: Its antigen remains unidentified.

The V gene's germline CDR1 is MDHEN and CDR2 SYDVKM. The CDR3 is made up of 17 amino acids. The V and J ends lost 7 bases and 1 base respectively, with 20 bases between them. The TCR originated in a woman aged 50 to 60 in good health and CMV-seronegative. This rearrangement joins TRBV28 to TRBJ1-5; no clear D gene. Sequenced input: PBMCs. As DNA, the CDR3 is TGTGCCAGCACCGAACCCCTGGGGAGAGGGAGCAATCAGCCCCAGCATTTT. It encodes CASTEPLGRGSNQPQHF.